This entry describes one T cell receptor (beta chain). Its recognized antigen is unknown. Base qualities were left out, and no much larger clone turns up one base away. Relative to germline, V is 4 bases shorter and J is 11 bases shorter, with 16 bases between their ends. From the germline V gene, CDR1 is ENHRY and CDR2 is SYGVKD. The CDR3 sequence holds 13 residues, the cysteine and phenylalanine included. Just CDR3 DNA is preserved here, 39 bases in frame from base 1. The source of the sample is a study of cytomegalovirus exposure and HLA in healthy donors (dated by TCRdb to between 2016 and 2019). Some background on the complete study: According to a later analysis, one platform produced both the roughly 120 validation repertoires and the 730 or so repertoires of the first cohort. The aim of the study was to test whether cataloging public T cell receptors could identify signatures of past pathogen exposure. Besides the first cohort of hundreds of subjects, a separate validation cohort made up of some 110 different subjects was used. To predict cytomegalovirus infection status, the study brought together high-throughput TCR immunosequencing, statistical association of individual TCRs with disease status, and machine learning. On the study overall, not on this receptor specifically: A total of roughly 160 TCR beta chains were listed by the study as associated with cytomegalovirus. In vitro tests confirmed that a few of the cytomegalovirus-associated TCR beta chains recognize cytomegalovirus antigens. The authors suggested that the approach could potentially be generalized to other disease states and immunological phenotypes. Most TCR sequences were seen in very few donors, while some public TCRs were found in many individuals. A later analysis lacked HLA typing for the validation cohort, so it scored co-occurrence in that cohort across all 120 or so repertoires. In a later analysis, TCRs clustered in the first cohort were found to also tend to co-occur in the roughly 120 validation repertoires, with approximately 95% of cluster scores above 0. The classifier was reported to diagnose cytomegalovirus status with high specificity and sensitivity in both the original and validation cohorts.

Separate from the approximately 700-subject first cohort, the validation cohort of over 90 subjects was the group to which the donors belonged. Library creation used the immunoSEQ multiplex PCR assay. On the authors' methods: A statistical classification framework was built for diagnosing cytomegalovirus status from the catalog of TCR beta chain sequences. Not all clones reach the TCRdb copy of this immuneACCESS table, which keeps in-frame sequences only. Checked studies attribute under half of the gap to unresolved V genes and leave the rest unexplained. The DNA gave D and trimming, while V, J and clone size come from that table. The sample records roughly 250,000 clones, about 86% of which are singletons. 0.95% to 1.5% of the sample is taken by the ten largest.

Sample: PBMCs. Recombination connected TRBV10-3 to TRBJ2-3, and perhaps TRBD2 as D gene, on 5 matching bases. The clonotype comes from a woman in her twenties or thirties in good health and CMV-seropositive. The nucleotides read TGTGCCATCAGTGGATTGTGGGATGAGGGGCAGTATTTT. This encodes CAISGLWDEGQYF.